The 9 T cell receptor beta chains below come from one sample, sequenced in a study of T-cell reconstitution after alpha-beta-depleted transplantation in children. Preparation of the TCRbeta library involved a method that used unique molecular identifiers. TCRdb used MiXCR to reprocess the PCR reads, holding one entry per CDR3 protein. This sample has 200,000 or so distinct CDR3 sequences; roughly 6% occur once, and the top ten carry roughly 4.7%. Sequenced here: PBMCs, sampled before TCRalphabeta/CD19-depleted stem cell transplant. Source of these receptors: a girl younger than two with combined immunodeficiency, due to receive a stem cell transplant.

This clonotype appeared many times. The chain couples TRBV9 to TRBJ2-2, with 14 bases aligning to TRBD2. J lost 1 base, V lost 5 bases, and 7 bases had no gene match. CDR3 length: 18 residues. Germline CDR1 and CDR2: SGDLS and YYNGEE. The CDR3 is CASSPGTSGGLNTGELFF. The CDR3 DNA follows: TGTGCCAGCAGTCCCGGGACTAGCGGGGGCCTGAACACCGGGGAGCTGTTTTTT. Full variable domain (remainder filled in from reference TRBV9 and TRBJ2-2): DSGVTQTPKHLITATGQRVTLRCSPRSGDLSVYWYQQSLDQGLQFLIQYYNGEERAKGNILERFSAQQFPDLHSELNLSSLELGDSALYFCASSPGTSGGLNTGELFFGEGSRLTVL.

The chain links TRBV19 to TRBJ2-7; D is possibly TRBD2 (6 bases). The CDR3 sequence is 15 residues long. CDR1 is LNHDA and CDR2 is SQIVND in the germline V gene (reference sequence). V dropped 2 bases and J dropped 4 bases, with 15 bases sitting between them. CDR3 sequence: CASSIIYEGTYEQYF. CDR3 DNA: TGTGCCAGTAGTATAATATACGAGGGGACTTACGAGCAGTACTTC.

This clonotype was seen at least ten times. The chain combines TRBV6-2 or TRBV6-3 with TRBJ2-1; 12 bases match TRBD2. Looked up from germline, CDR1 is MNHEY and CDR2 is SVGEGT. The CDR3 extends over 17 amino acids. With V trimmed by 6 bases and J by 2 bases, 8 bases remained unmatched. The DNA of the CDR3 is TGTGCCAGCAGGAGATTACTAGCGGGGGGCACCTACAATGAGCAGTTCTTC. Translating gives CASRRLLAGGTYNEQFF.

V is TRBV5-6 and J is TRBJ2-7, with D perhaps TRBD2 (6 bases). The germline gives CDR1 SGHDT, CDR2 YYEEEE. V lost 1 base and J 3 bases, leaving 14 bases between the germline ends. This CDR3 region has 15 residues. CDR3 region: CASSLHPGEDYEQYF. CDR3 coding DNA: TGTGCCAGCAGCTTGCACCCGGGGGAGGACTACGAGCAGTACTTC.

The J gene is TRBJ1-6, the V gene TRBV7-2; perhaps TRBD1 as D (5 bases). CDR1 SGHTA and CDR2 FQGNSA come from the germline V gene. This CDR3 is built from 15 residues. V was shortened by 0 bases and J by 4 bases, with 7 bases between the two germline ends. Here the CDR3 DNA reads TGTGCCAGCAGCTTAGCGGGACGGTATAATTCACCCCTCCACTTT. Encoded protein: CASSLAGRYNSPLHF.

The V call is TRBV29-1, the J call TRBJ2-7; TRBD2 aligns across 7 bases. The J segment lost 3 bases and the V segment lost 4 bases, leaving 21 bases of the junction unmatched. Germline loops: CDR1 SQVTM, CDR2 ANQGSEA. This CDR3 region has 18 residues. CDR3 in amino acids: CSVVQGRGGGRPYYEQYF. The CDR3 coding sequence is TGCAGCGTTGTTCAGGGTAGGGGCGGCGGGAGACCATACTACGAGCAGTACTTC.

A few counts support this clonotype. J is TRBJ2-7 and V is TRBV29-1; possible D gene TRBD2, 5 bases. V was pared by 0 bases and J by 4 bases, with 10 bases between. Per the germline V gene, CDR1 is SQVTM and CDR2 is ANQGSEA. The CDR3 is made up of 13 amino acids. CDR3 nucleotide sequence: TGCAGCGTTGAAGACCGGGGATTGTACGAGCAGTACTTC. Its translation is CSVEDRGLYEQYF.

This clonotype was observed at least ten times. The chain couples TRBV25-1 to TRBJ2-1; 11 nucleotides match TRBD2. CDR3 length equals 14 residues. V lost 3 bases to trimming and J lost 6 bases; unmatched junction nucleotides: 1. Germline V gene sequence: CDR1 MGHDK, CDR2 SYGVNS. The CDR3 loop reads CASSDGTSGNEQFF. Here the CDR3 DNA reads TGTGCCAGCAGTGACGGGACTAGCGGCAATGAGCAGTTCTTC.

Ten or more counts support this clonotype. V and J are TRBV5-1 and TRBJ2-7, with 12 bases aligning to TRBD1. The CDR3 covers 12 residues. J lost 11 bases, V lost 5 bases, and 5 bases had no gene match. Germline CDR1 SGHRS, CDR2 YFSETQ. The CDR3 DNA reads TGCGCCAGCAGATCCGGGACAGGGGGCGAGTACTTC. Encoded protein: CASRSGTGGEYF.